This T cell receptor beta chain was recorded in a study of T-cell reconstitution after alpha-beta-depleted transplantation in children. V dropped 5 bases and J dropped 5 bases, with 15 bases sitting between them. The germline CDR1 and CDR2 sequences are SEHNR and FQNEAQ (reference sequence). CDR3 length: 14 residues. Molecular barcoding with unique molecular identifiers was used for the TCRbeta library. TCRdb fed the PCR reads into MiXCR, producing one record per CDR3 protein. The table has 500,000 to 750,000 distinct CDR3 sequences, 25% to 30% seen once; the top ten hold about 35%. The source of this sequence is a boy in the first two years of life with Wiskott-Aldrich syndrome, due to receive a stem cell transplant. The V call is TRBV7-9, the J call TRBJ1-1; maybe TRBD1 (6 bases). The source was PBMCs, collected before TCRalphabeta/CD19-depleted stem cell transplant. The chain's CDR3 is CASSLPGVETEAFF. CDR3 DNA: TGTGCCAGCAGCCTGCCAGGGGTAGAAACTGAAGCTTTCTTT. The full variable domain, its missing parts supplied by reference TRBV7-9 and TRBJ1-1, is DTGVSQNPRHKITKRGQNVTFRCDPISEHNRLYWYRQTLGQGPEFLTYFQNEAQLEKSRLLSDRFSAERPKGSFSTLEIQRTEQGDSAMYLCASSLPGVETEAFFGQGTRLTVV.